A single sample is the source of the 10 T cell receptor beta chains below, sequenced in a study of type 1 regulatory T cells. Their target antigens are unknown. One entry per CDR3 protein, called by TCRdb with MiXCR from the reads. The sample records about 42,000 distinct CDR3 sequences, 12% being singletons. The sequencing sample was made of cultured non-Tr1 T cells, either the whole culture or a sorted T cell fraction (not recorded which). The receptors come from a human donor in good health.

There are many counts of this clonotype. The chain carries TRBV4-3 and TRBJ2-7; D tentatively reads TRBD1 or TRBD2 (5 bases each). CDR1 is LGHNA, CDR2 YSLEER, per germline. CDR3 length: 14 residues. With 0 bases removed from V and 3 bases from J, the gap between germline ends came to 9 bases. CDR3 in amino acids: CASSQDRDVYEQYF. The DNA of the CDR3 is TGCGCCAGCAGCCAAGATCGGGACGTCTACGAGCAGTACTTC.

The chain couples TRBV5-4 to TRBJ2-3, with TRBD2 matching over 8 bases. Unmatched junction bases numbered 6, after V lost 6 bases and J lost 3 bases. CDR1 is SGHNT, CDR2 YYREEE, per germline (reference sequence). CDR3 size: 14 residues. CDR3 nucleotides: TGTGCCAGCACTCCGGGCGGGAGGACAGATACGCAGTATTTT. It encodes CASTPGGRTDTQYF.

This clonotype is labeled as large. CDR3 region: CATTMTGQETQYF. The CDR3 DNA reads as TGCGCCACTACGATGACTGGCCAAGAGACCCAGTACTTC. The chain recombines TRBV5-1 with TRBJ2-5, with D uncertain. The CDR3 totals 13 residues. Germline V gives CDR1 SGHRS, CDR2 YFSETQ. V dropped 9 bases and J dropped 1 base, with 13 bases sitting between them.

The V gene is TRBV19, the J gene TRBJ1-1; TRBD1 aligns across 7 bases. The germline gives CDR1 LNHDA, CDR2 SQIVND (reference sequence). The CDR3 runs 13 residues. The V and J ends lost 5 bases and 5 bases, in that order; junction bases with no gene match: 5. CDR3 in DNA: TGTGCCAGTAGTCCAACAGGGGTTACTGAAGCTTTCTTT. Protein sequence: CASSPTGVTEAFF.

The table lists this clonotype with a few counts. The rearrangement uses TRBV5-1 and TRBJ2-2, with D possibly matching TRBD2 (6 bases). Trimming cost V 9 bases and J 3 bases, with 15 bases left between them. The germline V gene encodes CDR1 SGHRS and CDR2 YFSETQ. The CDR3 is made up of 14 amino acids. The CDR3 is CATGTGLYTGELFF. The CDR3 DNA reads as TGCGCCACCGGGACGGGACTCTACACCGGGGAGCTGTTTTTT.

This clonotype was seen many times. The V gene is TRBV5-1, the J gene TRBJ2-5, with D possibly being TRBD2 (6 bases). Trimming cost V 7 bases and J 2 bases, with 15 bases left between them. CDR3 length equals 14 residues. CDR1 is SGHRS, CDR2 YFSETQ, per germline. The CDR3 nucleotides are TGCGCCAGCTCCGAGTCGGGGGATCAAGAGACCCAGTACTTC. Protein product: CASSESGDQETQYF.

To note about this clonotype: A much larger clonotype is one base distant, so this may be a read error. The chain joins TRBV29-1 to TRBJ1-1; 10 nucleotides line up with TRBD1. V lost 7 bases, J lost 12 bases, and 8 bases stayed unmatched. This CDR3 has 11 residues. Germline CDR1 SQVTM, CDR2 ANQGSEA. In DNA, the CDR3 is TGCAGCGCCTGGGGACAGGGGAGAACTTTCTTT. Amino acid sequence: CSAWGQGRTFF.

This clonotype was seen many times. V and J are TRBV12-3 or TRBV12-4 and TRBJ1-4; 10 nucleotides align to TRBD1. Germline trimming cut 5 bases from V and 10 bases from J; bases unmatched to any gene: 7. CDR3 length equals 14 residues. For the CDR3, the DNA is TGTGCCAGCAGTCCGGGACAGGGGTTAGGAAAACTGTTTTTT. It encodes CASSPGQGLGKLFF.

This clonotype showed up just a few times. The chain has TRBV5-5 and TRBJ2-2; 10 bases align to TRBD2. The CDR3 contains 16 residues. CDR1 is SGHKS and CDR2 is YYEKEE in the germline V gene (reference sequence). V shed 5 bases and J 6 bases; nucleotides not matched to a gene: 10. The CDR3 bases are TGTGCCAGCAGTCAGAGGGGCCTAGCGGGAGCCGGGGAGCTGTTTTTT. Protein: CASSQRGLAGAGELFF.

This chain links TRBV19 with TRBJ2-7; D uncertain. There are 14 residues in the CDR3. CDR1 and CDR2 from the germline V gene are LNHDA and SQIVND (reference sequence). Trimming took 5 bases from V and 0 from J, leaving 11 bases between them. The CDR3 spells CASSPQRASYEQYF. Written as DNA, the CDR3 is TGTGCCAGTAGTCCCCAGCGAGCCTCCTACGAGCAGTACTTC.